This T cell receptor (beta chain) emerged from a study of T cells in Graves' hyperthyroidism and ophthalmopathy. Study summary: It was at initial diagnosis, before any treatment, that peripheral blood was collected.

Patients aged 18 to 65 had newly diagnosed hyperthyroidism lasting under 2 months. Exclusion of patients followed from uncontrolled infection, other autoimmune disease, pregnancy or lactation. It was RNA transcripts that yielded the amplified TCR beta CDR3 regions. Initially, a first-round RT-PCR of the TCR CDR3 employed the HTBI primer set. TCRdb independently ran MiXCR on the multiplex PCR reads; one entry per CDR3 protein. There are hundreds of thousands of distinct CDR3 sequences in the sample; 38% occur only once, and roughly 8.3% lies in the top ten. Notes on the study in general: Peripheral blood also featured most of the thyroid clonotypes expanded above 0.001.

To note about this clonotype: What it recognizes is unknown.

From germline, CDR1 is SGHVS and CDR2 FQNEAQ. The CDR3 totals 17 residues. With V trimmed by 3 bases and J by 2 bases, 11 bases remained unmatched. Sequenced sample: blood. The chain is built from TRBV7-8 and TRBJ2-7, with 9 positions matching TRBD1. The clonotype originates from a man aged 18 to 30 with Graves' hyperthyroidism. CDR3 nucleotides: TGTGCCAGCAGCTTCCCCGATGGGACAGGGATTACCTACGAGCAGTACTTC. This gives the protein CASSFPDGTGITYEQYF.